This T cell receptor (beta chain) emerged from a study of T-cell memory formation after mild COVID-19. TCRdb re-called the 5' RACE reads with MiXCR, one entry per CDR3 protein. The sample has approximately 500,000 distinct CDR3 sequences; approximately 25% are singletons. CDR3 length: 13 residues. The V segment lost 6 bases and the J segment 5 bases; nucleotides outside the gene matches: 5. CDR1 DFQATT and CDR2 SNEGSKA come from the germline V gene (reference sequence). The chain carries TRBV20-1 and TRBJ1-4, with 8 bases lining up with TRBD1. Sequencing used PBMCs or a T cell subset sorted from them (not recorded which). The receptor was derived from an adult woman who had mild COVID-19 (a few samples of this study predate the infection). Cell type and time point are not known. The CDR3 spells CSAEGQENEKLFF. For the CDR3, the DNA is TGCAGTGCCGAGGGACAGGAGAATGAAAAACTGTTTTTT.